These T cell receptor beta chains were read from a single sample in a study of blood T cell repertoires in COVID-19. Method: immunoSEQ multiplex PCR; TCRdb's copy keeps in-frame clones and lacks some. The data contain over 200,000 clones, roughly 84% of them singletons. Sequenced: peripheral blood. All receptors come from a man aged 35 to 55 who had recovered from COVID-19. CDR3s include the opening cysteine and the closing phenylalanine or tryptophan. Not every row has a clone size; where given, it reads once, few, many or a size class.

few	TRBV11-2	TRBJ2-5	CASSLNQAQETQYF
-	TRBV3-1/TRBV3-2	TRBJ1-6	CASSPQQGDNSPLHF
-	TRBV11-2	TRBJ2-1	CASSSPRLATNEQFF
-	TRBV3-1/TRBV3-2	TRBJ2-7	CASSHRGLSHYEQYF
-	TRBV20-1	TRBJ1-2	CSAQTDYGYTF
-	TRBV9	TRBJ1-2	CASSDPTGLSYGYTF
-	TRBV20-1	TRBJ1-1	CSASDGTQGTEAFF
few	TRBV30	TRBJ1-1	CAWSNQQGAEAFF
once	TRBV5-4	TRBJ2-5	CASRSQGQWTQYF
-	TRBV12-5	TRBJ2-1	CASGLLGQEQFF
-	TRBV19	TRBJ1-5	CASSIEGVQPQHF
few	TRBV5-1	TRBJ2-2	CASSLSGTLNTGELFF
-	TRBV6-6	TRBJ1-2	CASRPSTVDGYTF
-	TRBV11-2	TRBJ1-6	CASSDRGKGLSSPLHF
-	TRBV5-4	TRBJ1-1	CASSLTTGVAEAFF
once	TRBV6-2/TRBV6-3	TRBJ1-2	CASSYSKPLTGGYGYTF
-	TRBV3-1/TRBV3-2	TRBJ1-2	CASSSGQNGYTF
-	TRBV10-3	TRBJ1-1	CASSLQGGGTEAFF
-	TRBV28	TRBJ1-2	CASMREAHGYTF
once	TRBV4-3	TRBJ1-3	CASSQGYRDGNTIYF
-	TRBV19	TRBJ1-2	CASSHIDQQGANGYTF
-	TRBV7-2	TRBJ2-2	CAPHPGGRSTGELFF
-	TRBV19	TRBJ2-7	CASSRTSGTSGTYEQYF
-	TRBV5-1	TRBJ2-2	CASSLRGEAGELFF
-	TRBV9	TRBJ2-1	CASSATSGPLFVEQFF
-	TRBV21-1	TRBJ2-3	CASSRRGLPSSTDTQYF
few	TRBV30	TRBJ2-2	CAWVVGQGKIGELFF
-	TRBV7-6	TRBJ2-5	CASSQAPSGGSQTQYF
-	TRBV27	TRBJ1-1	CASSDSPGTEAFF
few	TRBV28	TRBJ1-2	CASSSTGGANYGYTF
-	TRBV27	TRBJ2-7	CASSRDRLSYEQYF
once	TRBV24-1	TRBJ1-1	CATSDFGSRGAFF
-	TRBV7-9	TRBJ2-6	CAITLGRVDSGANVLTF
few	TRBV4-3	TRBJ1-2	CASSQGESRDSVYGYTF
-	TRBV2	TRBJ1-2	CASSFQTGTGNGYTF
once	TRBV19	TRBJ2-7	CASSIRGGQTYEQYF
-	TRBV2	TRBJ2-3	CASGPSGATQYF
-	TRBV19	TRBJ2-2	CASSKASGSWGYTGELFF
-	TRBV9	TRBJ1-3	CASSGGGPSGNTIYF
-	TRBV7-2	TRBJ2-1	CASSFGFRAHNEQFF
-	TRBV12-5	TRBJ2-1	CASGPKTSVNYNEQFF
many	TRBV11-2	TRBJ2-7	CASSLDFGDFSYEQYF
-	TRBV11-2	TRBJ2-7	CASSLDVGYEQYF
-	TRBV5-1	TRBJ2-3	CASSLVPGTTSTDTQYF
-	TRBV11-2	TRBJ2-1	CASSPGGGRAYNEQFF
once	TRBV2	TRBJ2-7	CASSGTMFYEQYF
once	TRBV5-6	TRBJ2-7	CASSPGLAGVRGLEQYF
-	TRBV5-4	TRBJ1-2	CASSLGGREDYGYTF
-	TRBV12-5	TRBJ2-7	CASGLVPPQPTGFGEQYF
-	TRBV9	TRBJ1-4	CASSVGTGGVEKLFF
-	TRBV18	TRBJ2-1	CASSPPSDNEQFF
-	TRBV29-1	TRBJ1-3	CSVERQRNTIYF
-	TRBV3-1/TRBV3-2	TRBJ2-2	CASSPSAAITGELFF
-	TRBV6-2/TRBV6-3	TRBJ2-7	CASSYGRRGGAGGEQYF
-	TRBV2	TRBJ2-1	CASSAQGAYNEQFF
-	TRBV10-3	TRBJ2-7	CAISDALIGTSHF